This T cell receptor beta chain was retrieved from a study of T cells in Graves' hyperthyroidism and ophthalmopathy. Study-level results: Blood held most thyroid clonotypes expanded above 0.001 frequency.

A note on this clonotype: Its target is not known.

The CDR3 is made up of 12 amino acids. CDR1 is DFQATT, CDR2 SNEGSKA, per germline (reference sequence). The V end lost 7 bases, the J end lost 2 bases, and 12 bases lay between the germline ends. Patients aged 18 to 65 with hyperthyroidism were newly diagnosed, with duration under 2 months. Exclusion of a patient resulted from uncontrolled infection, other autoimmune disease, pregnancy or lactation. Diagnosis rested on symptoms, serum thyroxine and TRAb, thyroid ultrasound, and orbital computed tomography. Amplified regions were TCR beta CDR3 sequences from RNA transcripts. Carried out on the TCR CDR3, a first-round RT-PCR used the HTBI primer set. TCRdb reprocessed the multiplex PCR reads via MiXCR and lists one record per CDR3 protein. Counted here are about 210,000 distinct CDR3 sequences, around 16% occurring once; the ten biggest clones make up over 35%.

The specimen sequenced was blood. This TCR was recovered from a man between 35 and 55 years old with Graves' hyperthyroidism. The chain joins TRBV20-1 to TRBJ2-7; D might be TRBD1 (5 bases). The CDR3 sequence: CSVARAAYEQYF. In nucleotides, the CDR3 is TGCAGTGTTGCCAGGGCCGCCTACGAGCAGTACTTC.